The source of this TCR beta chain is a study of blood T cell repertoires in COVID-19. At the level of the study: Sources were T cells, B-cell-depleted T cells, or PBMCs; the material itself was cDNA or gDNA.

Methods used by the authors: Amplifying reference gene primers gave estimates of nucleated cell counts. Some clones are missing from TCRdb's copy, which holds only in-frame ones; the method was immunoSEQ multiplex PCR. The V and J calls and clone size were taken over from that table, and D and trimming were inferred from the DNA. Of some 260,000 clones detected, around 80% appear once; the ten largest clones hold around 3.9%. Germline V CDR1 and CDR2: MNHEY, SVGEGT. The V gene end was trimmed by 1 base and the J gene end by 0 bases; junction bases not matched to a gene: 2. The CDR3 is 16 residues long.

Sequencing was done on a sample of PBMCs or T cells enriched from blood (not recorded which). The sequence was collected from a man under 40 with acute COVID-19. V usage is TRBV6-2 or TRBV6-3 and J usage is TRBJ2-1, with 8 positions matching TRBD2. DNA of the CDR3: TGTGCCAGCAGTTACTATAGCGGGATCTCCTACAATGAGCAGTTCTTC. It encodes CASSYYSGISYNEQFF.